This T cell receptor (beta chain) was identified in a study of CD8 T cells in ankylosing spondylitis. Trimming took 0 bases from V and 6 from J, leaving 15 bases between them. This CDR3 is built from 17 residues. Germline V gene lookup returns CDR1 MGHRA and CDR2 YSYEKL. TCRdb redid the calling of the 5' RACE reads with MiXCR, one entry per CDR3 protein. This repertoire shows roughly 120,000 distinct CDR3 sequences, roughly 15% found once; its top ten account for approximately 3%. This clonotype was picked up a small number of times. The clonotype originates from a female donor with ankylosing spondylitis or in good health (not recorded which). The chain combines TRBV4-1 with TRBJ1-6, with D hard to call. The source material was blood, either unsorted or a sorted T cell fraction (not recorded which). The CDR3 DNA follows: TGCGCCAGCAGCCAAGAAGATAGGGCAGGATCTAATTCACCCCTCCACTTT. Amino acid sequence: CASSQEDRAGSNSPLHF.